This entry is about one TCR beta chain. Libraries were prepared by immunoSEQ multiplex PCR; TCRdb keeps only in-frame clonotypes and omits some of them. The table has about 100,000 clones, around 93% seen once; the top ten hold approximately 0.88%. The record originates from a study of T cell changes during pregnancy in multiple sclerosis. Per the germline V gene, CDR1 is MNHEY and CDR2 is SMNVEV (reference sequence). CDR3 size: 14 residues. The germline V and J ends were trimmed by 5 bases and 4 bases, with 15 bases remaining between them. The source of this sequence is a female donor with multiple sclerosis, enrolled in a pregnancy study. The sequenced sample was peripheral blood, obtained before pregnancy. The genes are TRBV27 and TRBJ2-7, with D maybe TRBD1 (5 bases). Here the CDR3 reads CASSAQVSSYEQYF. The DNA for the CDR3 is TGTGCCAGCAGTGCACAGGTTTCCTCTTACGAGCAGTACTTC.